This T cell receptor beta chain appears in the sequencing data of a study of Graves' ophthalmopathy and Graves' hyperthyroidism. This CDR3 comprises 14 residues. Trimming shortened V by 5 bases and J by 5 bases, and 15 bases separated the two germline ends. This clonotype was picked up many times. Its matching antigen is unknown. Notes on the study in general: Also, most clonotypes expanded in the thyroid above 0.001 frequency appeared in blood.

Amplification from RNA transcripts yielded the TCR beta CDR3 regions. Second-round multiplex PCR came after first-round RT-PCR with HTBI primers. TCRdb re-derived calls from the multiplex PCR reads in MiXCR, one entry per CDR3 protein. The table shows some 520,000 distinct CDR3 sequences, with approximately 15% occurring only once. The chain carries TRBV12-3 or TRBV12-4 and TRBJ2-5; possibly TRBD1 for D (5 bases). The sample consisted of blood. This TCR was sampled from a woman in her 30s with Graves' ophthalmopathy. CDR3 DNA sequence: TGTGCCAGCAGTACTTTAGGGCACAGGGAGACCCAGTACTTC. Protein: CASSTLGHRETQYF.